The entry below gives a single TCR beta chain sequence along with its context. The target of this receptor is not known. Base quality data are lacking; no much larger clone is found one base away. This specimen comes from a study of T-cell reconstitution after alpha-beta-depleted transplantation in children (dated by TCRdb to about 2016). Concerning the study at large: The study quantitatively tracked T-cell immune reconstitution after TCRalphabeta/CD19-depleted allogeneic hematopoietic cell transplantation in children using TCR repertoire profiling.

Interpreted using the paper, the treatment or condition label stands for: allogeneic hematopoietic cell transplantation with graft depleted of TCRalphabeta T cells and CD19 B cells. TCRalphabeta/CD19-depleted allogeneic hematopoietic cell grafts were given to the transplant recipients, all of whom were children. What the research found in general, with its limitations: The frequencies of hyperexpanded clones fell over the following months, and after one year, T-cell counts and TCRbeta diversity were mostly attributed to newly produced T cells. The apparently early recovery of alphabetaT-cell counts about two months after transplant reportedly depended on only several hundred rapidly expanded clones that came from non-depleted graft cells. The high TCRbeta diversity at day 60 in some patients was ascribed to recipient T cells and intrathymic progenitors that had survived conditioning.

Receptor libraries were prepared by PCR. TCRdb lists the instrument as Illumina HiSeq 2500. Molecular barcoding was employed in the preparation of TCR libraries, with unique molecular identifiers being used to normalize TCRbeta repertoire quantification. TCRdb took the public reads, trimmed them with fastp at Q25, ran MiXCR for clone calling and kept in-frame beta chains. Every entry covers one CDR3 protein and lists the most common genes and DNA from its rows. The sample includes roughly 280,000 distinct CDR3 sequences, with about 9.9% observed a single time. About 25% of the sample goes to the ten largest clones. This sample comprised peripheral blood, obtained 180 days after TCRalphabeta/CD19-depleted stem cell transplant. This clonotype was sampled from a male patient aged 2-9 years who had a stem cell transplant for chronic granulomatous disease, so the T cells may come from the graft donor.

The CDR3 amino acid sequence is: CASSFSLAVQETQYF. The DNA is as follows: TGTGCCAGCAGCTTCTCCCTAGCGGTCCAAGAGACCCAGTACTTC. This sequence uses TRBV7-7 and TRBJ2-5; 7 bases in the middle match TRBD2. The germline V and J ends show losses of 3 bases and 1 base respectively, and no gene match explains 5 bases of the junction. The germline V gene (reference sequence) sets CDR1 to SSHAT and CDR2 to FNYEAQ. Its CDR3 holds 15 amino acids, cysteine through phenylalanine. CDR3 DNA is the only sequence kept; it has 45 bases, read in frame from the first base.